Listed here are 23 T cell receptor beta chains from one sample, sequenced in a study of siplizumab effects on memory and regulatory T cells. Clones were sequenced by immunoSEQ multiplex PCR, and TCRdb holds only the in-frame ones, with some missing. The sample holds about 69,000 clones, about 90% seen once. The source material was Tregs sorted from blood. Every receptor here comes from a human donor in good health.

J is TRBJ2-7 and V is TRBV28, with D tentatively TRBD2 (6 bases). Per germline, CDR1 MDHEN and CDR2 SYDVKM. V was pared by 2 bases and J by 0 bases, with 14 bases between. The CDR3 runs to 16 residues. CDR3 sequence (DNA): TGTGCCAGCAGTTTAGGTCCTAACGGGAGCTCCTACGAGCAGTACTTC. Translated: CASSLGPNGSSYEQYF.

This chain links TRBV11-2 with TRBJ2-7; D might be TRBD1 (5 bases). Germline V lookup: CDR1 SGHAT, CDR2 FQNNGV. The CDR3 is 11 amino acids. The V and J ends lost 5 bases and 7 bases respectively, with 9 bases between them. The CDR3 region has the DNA TGTGCCAGCAGCCAGGCAGGGGAGCAGTACTTC. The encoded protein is CASSQAGEQYF.

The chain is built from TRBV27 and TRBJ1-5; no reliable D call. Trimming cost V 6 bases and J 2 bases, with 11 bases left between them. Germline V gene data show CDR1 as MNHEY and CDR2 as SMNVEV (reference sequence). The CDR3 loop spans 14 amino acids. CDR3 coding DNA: TGTGCCAGCAGCCCCCTGGGAGGCAATCAGCCCCAGCATTTT. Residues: CASSPLGGNQPQHF.

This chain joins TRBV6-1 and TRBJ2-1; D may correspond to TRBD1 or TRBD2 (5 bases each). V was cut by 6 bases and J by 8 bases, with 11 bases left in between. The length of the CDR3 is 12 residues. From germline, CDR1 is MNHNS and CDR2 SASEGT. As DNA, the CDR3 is TGTGCCAGCAGGGCTCGGGGCCATGAGCAGTTCTTC. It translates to CASRARGHEQFF.

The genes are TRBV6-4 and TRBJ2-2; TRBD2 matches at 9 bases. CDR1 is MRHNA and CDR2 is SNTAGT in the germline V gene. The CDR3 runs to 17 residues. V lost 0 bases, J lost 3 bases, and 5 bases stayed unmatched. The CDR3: CASSDSITSGHTGELFF. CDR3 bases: TGTGCCAGCAGTGACTCGATAACTAGCGGGCACACCGGGGAGCTGTTTTTT.

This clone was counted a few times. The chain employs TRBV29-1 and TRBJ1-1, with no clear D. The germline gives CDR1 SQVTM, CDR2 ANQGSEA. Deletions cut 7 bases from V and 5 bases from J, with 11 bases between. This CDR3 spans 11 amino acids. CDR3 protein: CSGIRRTEAFF. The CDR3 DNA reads TGCAGCGGCATCAGAAGGACTGAAGCTTTCTTT.

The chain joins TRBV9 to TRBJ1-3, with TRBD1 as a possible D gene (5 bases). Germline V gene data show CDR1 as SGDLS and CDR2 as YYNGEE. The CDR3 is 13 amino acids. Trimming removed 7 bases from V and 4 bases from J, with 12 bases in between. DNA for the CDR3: TGTGCCAGCTCGCGGGGCGTCGGAAACACCATATATTTT. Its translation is CASSRGVGNTIYF.

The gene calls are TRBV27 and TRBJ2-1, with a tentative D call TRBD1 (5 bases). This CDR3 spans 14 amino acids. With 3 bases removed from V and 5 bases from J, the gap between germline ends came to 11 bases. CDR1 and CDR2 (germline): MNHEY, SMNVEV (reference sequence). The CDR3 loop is CASSFEPRDNEQFF. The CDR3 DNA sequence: TGTGCCAGCAGTTTTGAGCCCAGGGACAATGAGCAGTTCTTC.

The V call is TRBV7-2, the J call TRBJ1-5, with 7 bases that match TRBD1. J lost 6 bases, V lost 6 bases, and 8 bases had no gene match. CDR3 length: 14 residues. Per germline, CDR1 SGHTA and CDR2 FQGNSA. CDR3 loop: CASSRDRDIQPQHF. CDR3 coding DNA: TGTGCCAGCAGTCGTGACAGGGACATTCAGCCCCAGCATTTT.

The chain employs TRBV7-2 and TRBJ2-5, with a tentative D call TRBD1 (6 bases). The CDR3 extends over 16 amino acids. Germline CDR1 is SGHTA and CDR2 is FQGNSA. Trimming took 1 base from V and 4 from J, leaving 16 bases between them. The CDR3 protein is CASSLERWTEVETQYF. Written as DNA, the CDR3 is TGTGCCAGCAGCTTAGAAAGGTGGACAGAGGTAGAGACCCAGTACTTC.

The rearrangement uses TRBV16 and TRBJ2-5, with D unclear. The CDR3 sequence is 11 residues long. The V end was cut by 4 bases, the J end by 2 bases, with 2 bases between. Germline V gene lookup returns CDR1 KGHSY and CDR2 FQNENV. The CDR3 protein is CASSRQETQYF. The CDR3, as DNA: TGTGCCAGCAGCCGTCAAGAGACCCAGTACTTC. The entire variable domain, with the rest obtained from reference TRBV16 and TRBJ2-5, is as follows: GEEVAQTPKHLVRGEGQKAKLYCAPIKGHSYVFWYQQVLKNEFKFLISFQNENVFDETGMPKERFSAKCLPNSPCSLEIQATKLEDSAVYFCASSRQETQYFGPGTRLLVL.

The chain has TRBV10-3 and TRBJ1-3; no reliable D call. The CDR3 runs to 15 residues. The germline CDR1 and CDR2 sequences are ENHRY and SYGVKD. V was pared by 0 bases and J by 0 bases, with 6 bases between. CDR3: CAISESGLSGNTIYF. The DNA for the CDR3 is TGTGCCATCAGTGAGTCGGGTCTCTCTGGAAACACCATATATTTT.

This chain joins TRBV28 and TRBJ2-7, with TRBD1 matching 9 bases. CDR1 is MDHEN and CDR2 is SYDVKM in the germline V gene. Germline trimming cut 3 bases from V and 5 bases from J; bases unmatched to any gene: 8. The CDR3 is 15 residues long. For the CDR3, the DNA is TGTGCCAGCAGTTTCCCCGGGACAGGGAGTAACGAGCAGTACTTC. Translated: CASSFPGTGSNEQYF. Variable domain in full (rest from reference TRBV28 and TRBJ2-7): DVKVTQSSRYLVKRTGEKVFLECVQDMDHENMFWYRQDPGLGLRLIYFSYDVKMKEKGDIPEGYSVSREKKERFSLILESASTNQTSMYLCASSFPGTGSNEQYFGPGTRLTVT.

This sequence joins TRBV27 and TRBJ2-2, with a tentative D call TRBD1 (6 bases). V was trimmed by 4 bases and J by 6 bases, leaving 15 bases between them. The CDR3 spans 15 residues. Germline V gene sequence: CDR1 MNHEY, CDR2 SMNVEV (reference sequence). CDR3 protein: CASSSMWTVPGELFF. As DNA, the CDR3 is TGTGCCAGCAGTTCAATGTGGACAGTTCCCGGGGAGCTGTTTTTT.

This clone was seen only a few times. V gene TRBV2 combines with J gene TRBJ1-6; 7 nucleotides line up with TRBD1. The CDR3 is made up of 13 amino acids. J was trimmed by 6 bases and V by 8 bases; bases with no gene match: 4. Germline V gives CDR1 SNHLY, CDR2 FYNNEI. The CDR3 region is CASRTGSNSPLHF. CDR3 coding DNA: TGTGCCAGCCGGACAGGTTCTAATTCACCCCTCCACTTT.

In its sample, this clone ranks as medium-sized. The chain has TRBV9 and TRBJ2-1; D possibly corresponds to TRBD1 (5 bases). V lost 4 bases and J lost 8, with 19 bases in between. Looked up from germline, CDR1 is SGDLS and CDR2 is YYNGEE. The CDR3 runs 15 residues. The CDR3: CASSSQGTTFDEQFF. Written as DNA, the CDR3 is TGTGCCAGCAGCTCCCAGGGAACTACCTTTGATGAGCAGTTCTTC.

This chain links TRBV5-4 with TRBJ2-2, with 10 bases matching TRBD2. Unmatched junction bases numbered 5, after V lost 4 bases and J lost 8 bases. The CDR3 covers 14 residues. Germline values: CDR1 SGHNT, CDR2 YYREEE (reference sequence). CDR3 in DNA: TGTGCCAGCAGCCCGGGACTAGCGCGGGGGGAGCTGTTTTTT. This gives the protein CASSPGLARGELFF.

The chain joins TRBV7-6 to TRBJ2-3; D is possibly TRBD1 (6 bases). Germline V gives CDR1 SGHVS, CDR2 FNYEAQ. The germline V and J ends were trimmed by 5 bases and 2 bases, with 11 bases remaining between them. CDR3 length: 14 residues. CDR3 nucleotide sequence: TGTGCCAGCAGCAGTGGGGGCTACACAGATACGCAGTATTTT. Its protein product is CASSSGGYTDTQYF.

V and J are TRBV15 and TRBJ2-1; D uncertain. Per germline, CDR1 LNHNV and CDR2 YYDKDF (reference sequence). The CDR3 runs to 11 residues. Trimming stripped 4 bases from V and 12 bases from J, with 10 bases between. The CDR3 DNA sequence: TGTGCCACCAGCAAGGTGACTGGGCAGTTCTTC. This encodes CATSKVTGQFF.

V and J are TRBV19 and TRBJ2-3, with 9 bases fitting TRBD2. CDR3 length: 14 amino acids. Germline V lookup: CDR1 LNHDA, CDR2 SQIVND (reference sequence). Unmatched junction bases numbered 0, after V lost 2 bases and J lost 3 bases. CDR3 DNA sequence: TGTGCCAGTAGTATACTAGCGGGAACAGATACGCAGTATTTT. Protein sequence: CASSILAGTDTQYF.

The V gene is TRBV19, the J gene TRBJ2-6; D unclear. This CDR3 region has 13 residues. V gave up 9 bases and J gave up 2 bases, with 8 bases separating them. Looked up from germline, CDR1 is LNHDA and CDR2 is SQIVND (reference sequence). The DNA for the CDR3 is TGTGCCAGCCACAGAGCTGGGGCCAACGTCCTGACTTTC. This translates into CASHRAGANVLTF.

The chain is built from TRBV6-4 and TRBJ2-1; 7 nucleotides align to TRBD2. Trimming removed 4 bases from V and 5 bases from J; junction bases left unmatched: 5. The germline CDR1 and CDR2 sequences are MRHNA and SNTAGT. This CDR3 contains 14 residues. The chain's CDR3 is CASSVQAGDNEQFF. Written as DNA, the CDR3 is TGTGCCAGCAGTGTCCAGGCGGGAGACAATGAGCAGTTCTTC.

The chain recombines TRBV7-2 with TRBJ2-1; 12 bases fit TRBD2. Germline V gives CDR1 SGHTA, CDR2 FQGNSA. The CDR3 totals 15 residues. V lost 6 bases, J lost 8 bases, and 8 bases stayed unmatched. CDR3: CASSLLAGGIDEQFF. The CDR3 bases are TGTGCCAGCAGTTTACTAGCGGGAGGAATCGATGAGCAGTTCTTC. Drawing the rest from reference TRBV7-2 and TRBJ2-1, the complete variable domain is GAGVSQSPSNKVTEKGKDVELRCDPISGHTALYWYRQSLGQGLEFLIYFQGNSAPDKSGLPSDRFSAERTGGSVSTLTIQRTQQEDSAVYLCASSLLAGGIDEQFFGPGTRLTVL.